One sample yielded the 12 T cell receptor beta chains listed below, sequenced in a study of blood T cells in healthy people across ages. PCR was performed a second time for about 6 to 12 cycles using a sample-barcoded 5' primer and a J-beta primer mix. One entry per CDR3 protein results from TCRdb running MiXCR on the 5' RACE reads. The sample carries under 800,000 distinct CDR3 sequences, more than 20% recorded once. The sequencing sample was made of blood. These TCRs come from a man aged 70-80 years in good health.

This clonotype was recorded at least ten times. The chain is built from TRBV6-5 and TRBJ2-1, with TRBD2 matching 7 bases. Trimming at V came to 0 bases and at J to 1 base, leaving 3 bases not matched to a gene. The CDR3 totals 16 residues. In germline, CDR1 is MNHEY, CDR2 SVGAGI. The CDR3 DNA reads as TGTGCCAGCAGTTACTCGTGGGGGGGGTCCTACAATGAGCAGTTCTTC. It specifies CASSYSWGGSYNEQFF.

This clonotype was counted only a few times. The chain joins TRBV5-5 to TRBJ1-4; TRBD1 matches 7 bases. CDR1 SGHKS and CDR2 YYEKEE come from the germline V gene (reference sequence). CDR3 length: 14 amino acids. The V gene end was trimmed by 6 bases and the J gene end by 3 bases; junction bases not matched to a gene: 5. As DNA, the CDR3 is TGTGCCAGCACTACGACAGGGCCTAATGAAAAACTGTTTTTT. It is translated as CASTTTGPNEKLFF.

V and J are TRBV15 and TRBJ2-5, with 10 bases matching TRBD2. CDR3 length: 15 residues. CDR1 LNHNV and CDR2 YYDKDF come from the germline V gene (reference sequence). Trimming took 4 bases from V and 4 from J; bases not matched to a gene: 6. This CDR3 is CATSITSGMGETQYF. In nucleotides, the CDR3 is TGTGCCACCAGCATTACTAGCGGGATGGGAGAGACCCAGTACTTC.

The CDR3 protein is CASSLGGQGATNEKLFF. CDR3 DNA sequence: TGTGCCAGCAGTTTGGGAGGACAGGGGGCAACTAATGAAAAACTGTTTTTT. V and J are TRBV12-3 or TRBV12-4 and TRBJ1-4; TRBD1 aligns across 10 bases. V gave up 3 bases and J gave up 0 bases; unmatched junction bases: 4. The CDR3 totals 17 residues.

The sample holds a few counts of this clonotype. The chain is built from TRBV28 and TRBJ2-1; a possible D gene is TRBD1 (6 bases). The J call may be mistaken, given a closer DNA end match to TRBJ2-7. This CDR3 is built from 13 residues. CDR1 and CDR2 (germline): MDHEN, SYDVKM. As DNA, the CDR3 is TGTGCCAGCAGTCCAGGGGTCTACTACGAGCAGTACTTC. Its protein product is CASSPGVYYEQYF.

The chain has TRBV11-2 and TRBJ1-1; no reliable D call. Germline V gene lookup returns CDR1 SGHAT and CDR2 FQNNGV. Trimming removed 1 base at V and 5 bases at J, with 14 bases between. This CDR3 has 15 residues. The CDR3 DNA follows: TGTGCCAGCAGCTTAGCTAGGGTTGTTGGTACTGAAGCTTTCTTT. This encodes CASSLARVVGTEAFF.

In the case of this clonotype: One end of the junction does not line up with germline, which may come from a read error. The chain links TRBV20-1 to TRBJ1-4; D is unclear. CDR1 and CDR2 (germline): DFQATT, SNEGSKA (reference sequence). This CDR3 is built from 13 residues. CDR3 sequence (DNA): TGCAGTGCTAGGCGGGATTTGGGAGAAAGACTGTTTTTT. Translation gives CSARRDLGERLFF.

This clonotype was counted between two and nine times. The chain has TRBV5-4 and TRBJ2-2; D gene uncertain. Looked up from germline, CDR1 is SGHNT and CDR2 is YYREEE (reference sequence). The CDR3 covers 14 residues. Trimming pared 4 bases from V and 0 bases from J, leaving 7 bases between. In nucleotides, the CDR3 is TGTGCCAGCAGCGGCCGGACGAACACCGGGGAGCTGTTTTTT. It specifies CASSGRTNTGELFF. The full variable domain, its missing parts supplied by reference TRBV5-4 and TRBJ2-2, is ETGVTQSPTHLIKTRGQQVTLRCSSQSGHNTVSWYQQALGQGPQFIFQYYREEENGRGNFPPRFSGLQFPNYSSELNVNALELDDSALYLCASSGRTNTGELFFGEGSRLTVL.

V is TRBV27 and J is TRBJ2-7; tentative D call: TRBD2 (5 bases). The CDR3 spans 14 residues. The germline V gene has CDR1 MNHEY and CDR2 SMNVEV (reference sequence). Trimming took off 6 bases at V and 1 base at J, with 13 bases between the two ends. CDR3 DNA sequence: TGTGCCAGCAGCGGCCGGACGGGATCCTACGAGCAGTACTTC. This codes for CASSGRTGSYEQYF.

J is TRBJ2-1 and V is TRBV5-5; D gene uncertain. CDR3 size: 15 residues. Trimming removed 0 bases at V and 0 bases at J, with 7 bases between. Germline CDR1 is SGHKS and CDR2 is YYEKEE (reference sequence). CDR3 bases: TGTGCCAGCAGCTTGGCTTTTAACTCCTACAATGAGCAGTTCTTC. Translated: CASSLAFNSYNEQFF.

V gene TRBV29-1 combines with J gene TRBJ1-1; no clear D. Germline assignment: CDR1 SQVTM and CDR2 ANQGSEA. V was shortened by 3 bases and J by 5 bases, with 16 bases between the two germline ends. The CDR3 is 14 amino acids. The CDR3 sequence: CSVEGWAGGTEAFF. CDR3 coding DNA: TGCAGCGTTGAGGGATGGGCAGGTGGGACTGAAGCTTTCTTT. The full variable domain, in which reference TRBV29-1 and TRBJ1-1 provide the parts outside the CDR3, is SAVISQKPSRDICQRGTSLTIQCQVDSQVTMMFWYRQQPGQSLTLIATANQGSEATYESGFVIDKFPISRPNLTFSTLTVSNMSPEDSSIYLCSVEGWAGGTEAFFGQGTRLTVV.

This clonotype was seen a few times. The chain is built from TRBV14 and TRBJ1-1, with D hard to call. This CDR3 comprises 13 residues. The germline CDR1 and CDR2 sequences are SGHDN and FVKESK. V lost 4 bases and J 7 bases, leaving 13 bases between the germline ends. CDR3: CASSLDLWSEAFF. The CDR3 nucleotides are TGTGCCAGCAGCCTCGATCTTTGGAGTGAAGCTTTCTTT.